Below, 18 T cell receptor beta chains from the same sample are listed, as sequenced in a study of cytomegalovirus exposure and HLA in healthy donors. Researchers ran the PCR with 60 Vbeta and 13 Jbeta primers. Profiling relied on immunoSEQ multiplex PCR, and the TCRdb table lists in-frame clones only, not all of them. The repertoire holds approximately 210,000 clones, with around 83% as singletons. The specimen sequenced was PBMCs. The receptors originated from a woman in her thirties or forties in good health and CMV-seronegative.

This clone occurred once. V is TRBV19 and J is TRBJ2-3; maybe TRBD2 (6 bases). The CDR3 totals 16 residues. The germline V gene encodes CDR1 LNHDA and CDR2 SQIVND (reference sequence). Deletions cut 11 bases from V and 0 bases from J, with 21 bases between. The CDR3 region has the DNA TGTGCCTCATCTTTCTGGGGGGATCGAAGCACAGATACGCAGTATTTT. Translation gives CASSFWGDRSTDTQYF.

This clone was seen more than once but under ten times. This sequence joins TRBV9 and TRBJ2-7; TRBD2 might be the D (5 bases). This CDR3 region has 14 residues. Trimming shortened V by 0 bases and J by 5 bases, and 12 bases separated the two germline ends. Germline CDR1 is SGDLS and CDR2 is YYNGEE. The CDR3 is CASSVAASIHEQYF. CDR3 DNA sequence: TGTGCCAGCAGCGTAGCGGCTAGCATCCACGAGCAGTACTTC.

The rearrangement joins TRBV11-3 to TRBJ2-1; TRBD2 is a possible D gene (5 bases). The V end lost 5 bases, the J end lost 2 bases, and 10 bases lay between the germline ends. Germline loops: CDR1 SGHNT, CDR2 YENEEA. The CDR3 has 14 residues. CDR3 nucleotide sequence: TGTGCCAGCAGCCCACGACTACCCTACAATGAGCAGTTCTTC. Protein: CASSPRLPYNEQFF.

The V gene is TRBV5-1, the J gene TRBJ1-6; D gene ambiguous. This CDR3 region has 14 residues. V dropped 7 bases and J dropped 6 bases, with 14 bases sitting between them. Germline loops: CDR1 SGHRS, CDR2 YFSETQ. Here the CDR3 DNA reads TGCGCCAGCGCTCCGAGGGAGGCTAATTCACCCCTCCACTTT. This codes for CASAPREANSPLHF.

This clone was seen more than once but under ten times. V and J are TRBV9 and TRBJ2-3; 8 nucleotides match TRBD2. Germline V gene data show CDR1 as SGDLS and CDR2 as YYNGEE. V gave up 3 bases and J gave up 6 bases; unmatched junction bases: 9. This CDR3 has 15 residues. This chain's CDR3 is CASSAWERGRDTQYF. The CDR3 bases are TGTGCCAGCAGCGCGTGGGAGCGGGGGCGGGATACGCAGTATTTT.

The chain recombines TRBV5-4 with TRBJ2-3, with 9 bases lining up with TRBD2. There are 18 residues in the CDR3. Germline V lookup: CDR1 SGHNT, CDR2 YYREEE (reference sequence). V shed 2 bases, J shed 0 bases, and the junction held 10 bases outside the gene matches. The CDR3 DNA sequence: TGTGCCAGCAGCTTAGGCGGCGGGAGGGCCGGAAGCACAGATACGCAGTATTTT. Amino acid sequence: CASSLGGGRAGSTDTQYF.

The chain couples TRBV19 to TRBJ1-1; the match to TRBD1 covers 7 bases. Germline V gene data show CDR1 as LNHDA and CDR2 as SQIVND (reference sequence). The V and J ends lost 5 bases and 8 bases, in that order; junction bases with no gene match: 5. The CDR3 contains 12 residues. CDR3 DNA: TGTGCCAGTAGTTGGGGACAGCGCGAAGCTTTCTTT. Translating it yields CASSWGQREAFF.

The chain couples TRBV4-3 to TRBJ1-4, with a tentative D call TRBD1 (6 bases). The CDR3 runs to 15 residues. Germline loops: CDR1 LGHNA, CDR2 YSLEER. Trimming took off 0 bases at V and 3 bases at J, with 8 bases between the two ends. The CDR3 reads CASSQEDRSNEKLFF. CDR3 sequence (DNA): TGCGCCAGCAGCCAAGAGGACAGATCTAATGAAAAACTGTTTTTT.

The rearrangement joins TRBV7-3 to TRBJ2-2; D gene uncertain. The V gene's germline CDR1 is SGHTA and CDR2 FQGTGA. This CDR3 spans 13 amino acids. V lost 4 bases, J lost 2 bases, and 5 bases lay in between. CDR3 DNA sequence: TGTGCCAGCAGCTCTATCAACACCGGGGAGCTGTTTTTT. Its translation is CASSSINTGELFF.

The chain links TRBV25-1 to TRBJ2-1; D uncertain. Per the germline V gene, CDR1 is MGHDK and CDR2 is SYGVNS. The CDR3 is 15 amino acids. V was cut by 2 bases and J by 6 bases, with 14 bases left in between. This CDR3 is CASSEPLGDFNEQFF. The CDR3 bases are TGTGCCAGCAGTGAACCCCTAGGAGATTTCAATGAGCAGTTCTTC.

The chain has TRBV27 and TRBJ1-1; D is possibly TRBD1 (6 bases). V was shortened by 5 bases and J by 5 bases, with 15 bases between the two germline ends. This CDR3 comprises 14 residues. Germline V gives CDR1 MNHEY, CDR2 SMNVEV (reference sequence). CDR3 protein: CASSPRQQGTEAFF. DNA for the CDR3: TGTGCCAGCAGTCCACGACAGCAGGGGACTGAAGCTTTCTTT.

V is TRBV19 and J is TRBJ2-1; maybe TRBD2 (5 bases). Trimming cost V 7 bases and J 10 bases, with 23 bases left between them. From germline, CDR1 is LNHDA and CDR2 SQIVND (reference sequence). This CDR3 spans 15 amino acids. The CDR3 DNA follows: TGTGCCAGTAATGTGGGTCTTGGGAGAGGTGGGGAGCAGTTCTTC. Its protein is CASNVGLGRGGEQFF.

The chain combines TRBV5-4 with TRBJ2-2, with 8 positions matching TRBD1. The junction had 7 bases not matched to a gene; V was cut back by 4 bases and J by 5 bases. The germline V gene has CDR1 SGHNT and CDR2 YYREEE (reference sequence). The length of the CDR3 is 15 residues. In nucleotides, the CDR3 is TGTGCCAGCAGCCCAGGGGGCGAGGGGACCGGGGAGCTGTTTTTT. Translation gives CASSPGGEGTGELFF.

The gene calls are TRBV9 and TRBJ2-7; 7 bases agree with TRBD1. J gave up 6 bases and V 4 bases, and 10 bases lay outside the gene matches. The CDR3 has 14 residues. Germline CDR1 is SGDLS and CDR2 is YYNGEE. The CDR3, as DNA: TGTGCCAGCAGCCCCGGGACAGCCTTTGGCGAGCAGTACTTC. Protein sequence: CASSPGTAFGEQYF.

This chain uses TRBV29-1 with TRBJ1-2, with TRBD1 matching 8 bases. Germline V CDR1 and CDR2: SQVTM, ANQGSEA. CDR3 length: 12 amino acids. V trimming: 2 bases; J trimming: 8 bases; junction bases outside the gene matches: 4. DNA of the CDR3: TGCAGCGTTGAAATTTGGACAGGGGGCTACACCTTC. Its protein product is CSVEIWTGGYTF.

The chain carries TRBV11-3 and TRBJ1-4, with 7 bases identical to TRBD1. After removal of 3 bases from V and 8 bases from J, the junction contained 18 bases not matched to a gene. This CDR3 is built from 18 residues. The germline CDR1 and CDR2 sequences are SGHNT and YENEEA. CDR3 coding DNA: TGTGCCAGCAGCTTGGCCTTCTACGGGGCATTGACAGGGGAAAAACTGTTTTTT. It codes for CASSLAFYGALTGEKLFF.

The chain has TRBV27 and TRBJ1-2; tentative D call: TRBD1 (5 bases). CDR1 and CDR2 from the germline V gene are MNHEY and SMNVEV (reference sequence). The ends were cut back, 5 bases at V and 8 bases at J, with 15 bases in the middle. The CDR3 has 13 amino acids. The CDR3: CASSPDRFGGYTF. In nucleotides, the CDR3 is TGTGCCAGCAGTCCTGACAGATTCGGAGGCTACACCTTC.

This sequence joins TRBV11-3 and TRBJ2-1, with 10 bases that match TRBD2. J was trimmed by 2 bases and V by 4 bases; bases with no gene match: 2. Germline V gene lookup returns CDR1 SGHNT and CDR2 YENEEA. The CDR3 spans 15 residues. The CDR3 DNA follows: TGTGCCAGCAGCTCAAGCGGGAGGGCCTACAATGAGCAGTTCTTC. This sequence encodes CASSSSGRAYNEQFF.